This T cell receptor (beta chain) appears in the sequencing data of a study of blood T cells in healthy people across ages. Then a second PCR, running about 6 to 11 cycles, was carried out with a sample-barcoded 5' primer and a J-beta primer mix. TCRdb itself ran the 5' RACE reads through MiXCR, one entry per CDR3 protein. Here the sample spans about 670,000 distinct CDR3 sequences, around 50% being singletons. The material sequenced was blood. The TCR sequence derives from a woman of 80 years or more in good health.

Here the CDR3 reads CASTNINSYEQYF. CDR3 DNA: TGTGCCAGCACCAACATAAACTCCTACGAGCAGTACTTC. The rearrangement uses TRBV27 and TRBJ2-5, with unresolved D. The end of the DNA is better explained by TRBJ2-7, so the J call may be wrong. The CDR3 loop spans 13 amino acids. Germline loops: CDR1 MNHEY, CDR2 SMNVEV (reference sequence).